This entry is about one TCR beta chain. Data came from immunoSEQ multiplex PCR; TCRdb stores just in-frame clones and leaves some out. The sample holds roughly 760,000 clones, about 74% seen once. This sample is part of a study of shared clonotypes between healthy human individuals. CDR3 length equals 14 residues. V was clipped by 2 bases and J by 5 bases, with 12 bases between them. CDR1 is KGHSH and CDR2 is LQKENI in the germline V gene. The sequence was collected from a woman aged 25-40 years in good health. The chain combines TRBV18 with TRBJ2-5, with a tentative D call TRBD2 (5 bases). Sequencing input: memory CD4+ T cells sorted from blood. As to subset: CD45RA-negative fraction. CDR3 bases: TGTGCCAGCTCACCAGTTGCCGGCGGGGAGACCCAGTACTTC. Its translation is CASSPVAGGETQYF.